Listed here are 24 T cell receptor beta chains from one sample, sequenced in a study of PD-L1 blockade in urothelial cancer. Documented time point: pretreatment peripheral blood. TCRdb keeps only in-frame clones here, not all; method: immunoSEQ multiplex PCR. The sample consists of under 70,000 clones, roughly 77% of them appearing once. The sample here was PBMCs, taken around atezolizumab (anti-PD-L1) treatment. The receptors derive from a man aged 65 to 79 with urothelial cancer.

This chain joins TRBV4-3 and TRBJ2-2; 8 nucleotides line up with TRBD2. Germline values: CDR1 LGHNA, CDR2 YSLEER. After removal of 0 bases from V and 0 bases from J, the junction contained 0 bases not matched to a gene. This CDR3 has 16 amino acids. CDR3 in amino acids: CASSQETSANTGELFF. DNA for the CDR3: TGCGCCAGCAGCCAAGAGACTAGCGCGAACACCGGGGAGCTGTTTTTT.

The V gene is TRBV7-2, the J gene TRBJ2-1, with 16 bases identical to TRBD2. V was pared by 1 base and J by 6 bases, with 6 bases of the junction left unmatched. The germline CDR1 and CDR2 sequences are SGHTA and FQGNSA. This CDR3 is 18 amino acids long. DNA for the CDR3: TGTGCCAGCAGCTTAGAGGGGACTAGCGGGAGGGCCTTCAATGAGCAGTTCTTC. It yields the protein CASSLEGTSGRAFNEQFF.

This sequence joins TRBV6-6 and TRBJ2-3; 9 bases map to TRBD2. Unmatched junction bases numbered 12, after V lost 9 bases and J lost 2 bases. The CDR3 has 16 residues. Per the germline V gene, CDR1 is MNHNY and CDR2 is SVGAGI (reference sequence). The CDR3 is CASLNGREGHTDTQYF. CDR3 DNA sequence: TGTGCCAGTTTGAACGGGCGGGAGGGCCACACAGATACGCAGTATTTT.

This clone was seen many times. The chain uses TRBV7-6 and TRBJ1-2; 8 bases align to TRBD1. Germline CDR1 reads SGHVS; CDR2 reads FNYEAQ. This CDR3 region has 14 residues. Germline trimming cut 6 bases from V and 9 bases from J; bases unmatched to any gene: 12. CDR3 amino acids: CASSSGQGARSYTF. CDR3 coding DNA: TGTGCCAGCAGTTCTGGACAGGGAGCTAGGAGCTACACCTTC.

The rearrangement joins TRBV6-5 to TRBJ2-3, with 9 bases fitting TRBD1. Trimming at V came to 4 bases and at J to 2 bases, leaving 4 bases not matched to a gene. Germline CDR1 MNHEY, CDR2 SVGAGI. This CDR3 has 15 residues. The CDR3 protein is CASSLTGGYTDTQYF. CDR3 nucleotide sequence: TGTGCCAGCAGTTTAACAGGGGGCTACACAGATACGCAGTATTTT.

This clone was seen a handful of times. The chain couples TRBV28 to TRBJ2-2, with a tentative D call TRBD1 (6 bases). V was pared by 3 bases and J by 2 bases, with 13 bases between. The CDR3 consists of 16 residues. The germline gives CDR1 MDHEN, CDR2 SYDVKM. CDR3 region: CASSFTRGENTGELFF. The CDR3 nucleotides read TGTGCCAGCAGTTTTACCAGGGGTGAAAACACCGGGGAGCTGTTTTTT.

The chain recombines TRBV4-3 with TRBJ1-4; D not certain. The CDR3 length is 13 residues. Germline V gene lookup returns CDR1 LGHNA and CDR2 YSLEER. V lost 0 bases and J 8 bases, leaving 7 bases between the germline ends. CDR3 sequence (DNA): TGCGCCAGCAGCCAAGATCGAGGAGAAAAACTGTTTTTT. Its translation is CASSQDRGEKLFF.

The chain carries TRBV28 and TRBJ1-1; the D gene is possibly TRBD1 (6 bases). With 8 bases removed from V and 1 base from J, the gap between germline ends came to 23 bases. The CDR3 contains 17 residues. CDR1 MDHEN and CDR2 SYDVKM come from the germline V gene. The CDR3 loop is CASHPWNRANGNTEAFF. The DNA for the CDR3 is TGTGCCAGCCACCCGTGGAACAGGGCAAATGGGAACACTGAAGCTTTCTTT.

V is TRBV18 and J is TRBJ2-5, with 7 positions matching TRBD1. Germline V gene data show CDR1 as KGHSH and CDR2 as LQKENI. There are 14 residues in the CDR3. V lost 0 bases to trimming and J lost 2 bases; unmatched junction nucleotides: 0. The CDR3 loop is CASSPPGQQETQYF. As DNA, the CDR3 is TGTGCCAGCTCACCACCGGGACAGCAAGAGACCCAGTACTTC.

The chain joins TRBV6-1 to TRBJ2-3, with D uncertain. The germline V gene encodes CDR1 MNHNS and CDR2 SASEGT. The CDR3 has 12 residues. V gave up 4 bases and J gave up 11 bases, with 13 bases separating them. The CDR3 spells CASSGAPAWQYF. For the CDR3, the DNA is TGTGCCAGCAGTGGGGCTCCCGCATGGCAGTATTTT.

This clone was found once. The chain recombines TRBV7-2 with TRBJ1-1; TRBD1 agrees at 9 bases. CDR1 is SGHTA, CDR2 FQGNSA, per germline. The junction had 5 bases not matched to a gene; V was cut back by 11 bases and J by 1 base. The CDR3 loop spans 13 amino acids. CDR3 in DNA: TGTGCCGGACAGGGGTCCGGGAACACTGAAGCTTTCTTT. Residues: CAGQGSGNTEAFF.

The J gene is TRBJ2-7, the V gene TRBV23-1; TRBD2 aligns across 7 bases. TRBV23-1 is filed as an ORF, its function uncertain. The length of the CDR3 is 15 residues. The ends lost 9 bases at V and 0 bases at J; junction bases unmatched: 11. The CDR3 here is CARGREGESSYEQYF. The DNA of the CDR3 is TGCGCCAGAGGCAGGGAGGGAGAAAGCTCCTACGAGCAGTACTTC.

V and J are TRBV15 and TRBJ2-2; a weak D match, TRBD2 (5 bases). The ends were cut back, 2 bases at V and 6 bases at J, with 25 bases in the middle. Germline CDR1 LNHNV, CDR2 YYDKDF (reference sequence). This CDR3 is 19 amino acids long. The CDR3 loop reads CATSRTLLIRGDDSGELFF. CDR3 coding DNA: TGTGCCACCAGCAGAACCCTACTCATACGGGGTGATGATTCCGGGGAGCTGTTTTTT. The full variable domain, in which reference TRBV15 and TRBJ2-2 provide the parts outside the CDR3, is DAMVIQNPRYQVTQFGKPVTLSCSQTLNHNVMYWYQQKSSQAPKLLFHYYDKDFNNEADTPDNFQSRRPNTSFCFLDIRSPGLGDTAMYLCATSRTLLIRGDDSGELFFGEGSRLTVL.

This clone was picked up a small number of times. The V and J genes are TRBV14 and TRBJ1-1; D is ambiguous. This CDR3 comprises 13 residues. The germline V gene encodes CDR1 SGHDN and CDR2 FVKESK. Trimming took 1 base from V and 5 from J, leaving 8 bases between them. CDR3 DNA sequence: TGTGCCAGCAGCCAAGGGAGGGAAACTGAAGCTTTCTTT. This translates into CASSQGRETEAFF.

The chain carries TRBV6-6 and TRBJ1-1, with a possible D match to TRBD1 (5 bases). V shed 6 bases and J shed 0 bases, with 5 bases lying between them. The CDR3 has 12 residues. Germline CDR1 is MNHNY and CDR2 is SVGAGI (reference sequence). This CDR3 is CASSRVNTEAFF. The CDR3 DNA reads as TGTGCCAGCAGCAGGGTGAACACTGAAGCTTTCTTT.

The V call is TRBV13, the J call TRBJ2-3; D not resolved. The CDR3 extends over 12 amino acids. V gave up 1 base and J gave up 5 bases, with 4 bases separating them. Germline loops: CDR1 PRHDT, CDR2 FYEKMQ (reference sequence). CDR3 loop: CASSLDKDTQYF. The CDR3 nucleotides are TGTGCCAGCAGCTTAGATAAAGATACGCAGTATTTT.

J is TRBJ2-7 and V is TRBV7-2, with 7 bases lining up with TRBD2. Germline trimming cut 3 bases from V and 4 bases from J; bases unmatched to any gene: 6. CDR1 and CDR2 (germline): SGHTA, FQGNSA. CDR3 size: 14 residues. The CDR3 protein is CASSFREGAYEQYF. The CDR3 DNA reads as TGTGCCAGCAGCTTCAGGGAGGGTGCTTACGAGCAGTACTTC.

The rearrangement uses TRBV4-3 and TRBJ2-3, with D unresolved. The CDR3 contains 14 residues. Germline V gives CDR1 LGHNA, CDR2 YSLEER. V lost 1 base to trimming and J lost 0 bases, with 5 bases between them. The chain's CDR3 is CASSQASSTDTQYF. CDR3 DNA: TGCGCCAGCAGCCAAGCCTCTAGCACAGATACGCAGTATTTT.

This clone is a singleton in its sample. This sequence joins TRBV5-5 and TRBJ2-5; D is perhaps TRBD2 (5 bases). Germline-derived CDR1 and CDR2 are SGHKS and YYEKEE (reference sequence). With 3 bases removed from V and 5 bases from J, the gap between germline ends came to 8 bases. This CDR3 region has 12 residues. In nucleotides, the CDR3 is TGTGCCAGCAGCTCAGCGGAGGAGACCCAGTACTTC. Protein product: CASSSAEETQYF.

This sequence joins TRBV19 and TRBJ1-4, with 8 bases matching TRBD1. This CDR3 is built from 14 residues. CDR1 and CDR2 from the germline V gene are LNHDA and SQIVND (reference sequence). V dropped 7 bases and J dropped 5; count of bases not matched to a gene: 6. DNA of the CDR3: TGTGCCAGTAAGATCAGGGGGCAAAATGAAAAACTGTTTTTT. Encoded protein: CASKIRGQNEKLFF.

Here the CDR3 reads CASKDIMTEAFF. CDR3 DNA: TGTGCCAGCAAGGACATCATGACGGAAGCTTTCTTT. The chain carries TRBV28 and TRBJ1-1, with D possibly matching TRBD1 (5 bases). Trimming pared 7 bases from V and 8 bases from J, leaving 14 bases between. This CDR3 contains 12 residues. Germline V gives CDR1 MDHEN, CDR2 SYDVKM. The whole variable domain, filled in from reference TRBV28 and TRBJ1-1, reads DVKVTQSSRYLVKRTGEKVFLECVQDMDHENMFWYRQDPGLGLRLIYFSYDVKMKEKGDIPEGYSVSREKKERFSLILESASTNQTSMYLCASKDIMTEAFFGQGTRLTVV.

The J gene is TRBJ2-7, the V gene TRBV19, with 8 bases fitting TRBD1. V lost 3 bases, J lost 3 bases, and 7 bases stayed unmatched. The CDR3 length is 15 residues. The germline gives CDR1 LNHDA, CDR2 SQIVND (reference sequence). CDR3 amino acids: CASSILGQGNYEQYF. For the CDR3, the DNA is TGTGCCAGTAGTATCCTCGGACAGGGAAACTACGAGCAGTACTTC. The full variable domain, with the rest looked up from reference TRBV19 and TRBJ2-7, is DGGITQSPKYLFRKEGQNVTLSCEQNLNHDAMYWYRQDPGQGLRLIYYSQIVNDFQKGDIAEGYSVSREKKESFPLTVTSAQKNPTAFYLCASSILGQGNYEQYFGPGTRLTVT.

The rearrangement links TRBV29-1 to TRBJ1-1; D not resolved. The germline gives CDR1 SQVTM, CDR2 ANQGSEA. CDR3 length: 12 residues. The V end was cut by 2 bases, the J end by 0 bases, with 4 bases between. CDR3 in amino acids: CSVEQMNTEAFF. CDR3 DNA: TGCAGCGTTGAACAGATGAACACTGAAGCTTTCTTT.

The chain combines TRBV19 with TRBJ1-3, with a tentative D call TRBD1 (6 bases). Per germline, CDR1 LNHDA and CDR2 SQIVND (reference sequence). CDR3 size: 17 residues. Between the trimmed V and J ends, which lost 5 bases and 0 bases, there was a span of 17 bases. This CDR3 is CASSPPPTGNSGNTIYF. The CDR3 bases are TGTGCCAGTAGTCCTCCACCAACAGGGAACTCTGGAAACACCATATATTTT.